This T cell receptor beta chain was sequenced during a study of T cell responses to AZD1222 COVID-19 vaccine. Findings and caveats of the study: Scientists sampled the repertoires only once the peak T cell response had passed.

The repertoire was sequenced with immunoSEQ multiplex PCR; TCRdb's copy has only in-frame clones and lacks some. The data show around 100,000 clones, with almost 85% seen just once and 15% to 20% held by the top ten. This clone occurred once. Its specificity is not known. CDR3 length equals 13 residues. The source material was peripheral blood, sampled on day 0 of AZD1222 vaccination. This receptor was obtained from an adult in good health. This chain connects TRBV21-1 to TRBJ1-2. TRBV21-1 is a documented pseudogene. Here the CDR3 reads CASSKHRGYGYTF. The CDR3 DNA is TGTGCCAGCAGCAAACATCGAGGCTATGGCTACACCTTC.